These T cell receptor beta chains were read from a single sample in a study of blood T cells in healthy people across ages. TCRdb reprocessed the 5' RACE reads with MiXCR, giving one entry per CDR3 protein. The sample yields around 990,000 distinct CDR3 sequences, under 30% seen once. These data are also associated with another study on T cells of mothers and their children.

The specimen sequenced was blood. The receptors originated from a girl aged 2 to 9 in good health. Each CDR3 is given with its conserved first and last residue. D genes are given only for firm matches. Clone size appears in some rows only: once, few, many, or a class for an expanded clone.

j_call clone_size d_call v_call cdr3_aa cdr3_nt
TRBJ2-1 few . TRBV4-2 CASSQDRYGKSSYNEQFF TGTGCCAGCAGCCAAGATCGGTACGGGAAGAGCTCCTACAATGAGCAGTTCTTC
TRBJ2-7 few TRBD2 TRBV11-2 CASSSSLAGVEQYF TGTGCCAGCAGCTCCTCCCTAGCGGGAGTCGAGCAGTACTTC
TRBJ1-1 . . TRBV28 CASTAMNTEAFF TGTGCCAGCACAGCCATGAACACTGAAGCTTTCTTT
TRBJ1-2 . . TRBV27 CASSLRGRANYGYTF TGTGCCAGCAGTTTAAGGGGCAGGGCTAACTATGGCTACACCTTC
TRBJ2-7 . TRBD1 TRBV7-9 CASSSDRVEQYF TGTGCCAGCAGCTCTGACAGGGTCGAGCAGTACTTC
TRBJ2-1 . TRBD2 TRBV4-2 CASSQDTSGNEQFF TGTGCCAGCAGCCAAGATACTAGCGGGAATGAGCAGTTCTTC
TRBJ1-1 . . TRBV4-3 CASSLRTPGDTEAFF TGCGCCAGCAGCCTCCGGACACCCGGGGACACTGAAGCTTTCTTT
TRBJ2-6 few TRBD1 TRBV7-8 CASSRSLTGTGHGANVLTF TGTGCCAGCAGCCGTTCCTTAACCGGGACAGGGCATGGGGCCAACGTCCTGACTTTC
TRBJ2-5 few . TRBV5-1 CASSLGPTRQETQYF TGCGCCAGCAGCTTGGGCCCGACTAGGCAAGAGACCCAGTACTTC
TRBJ2-3 few . TRBV12-3/TRBV12-4 CASSLDRVPDTQYF TGTGCCAGCAGTTTAGACAGGGTGCCAGATACGCAGTATTTT
TRBJ1-6 many TRBD1 TRBV20-1 CSVTRAGTDNSPLHF TGCAGTGTTACAAGGGCCGGGACAGACAATTCACCCCTCCACTTT
TRBJ1-1 . . TRBV7-9 CASSLGSVRNTEAFF TGTGCCAGCAGCTTAGGATCGGTTCGGAACACTGAAGCTTTCTTT
TRBJ2-1 . . TRBV7-8 CASSSPASRGLPQGFF TGTGCCAGCAGCTCGCCCGCATCCAGGGGATTGCCCCAAGGGTTCTTC
TRBJ1-3 . . TRBV7-9 CASSPVGGAGNTIYF TGTGCCAGCAGCCCAGTTGGAGGGGCTGGAAACACCATATATTTT
TRBJ1-1 few . TRBV20-1 CSAKQEAKGGEAFF TGCAGTGCTAAGCAGGAAGCTAAAGGCGGTGAAGCTTTCTTT
TRBJ1-6 . . TRBV7-8 CASSLGDGRANSPLHF TGTGCCAGCAGCTTAGGCGACGGTCGAGCTAATTCACCCCTCCACTTT
TRBJ1-1 . . TRBV6-6 CASSPNPLTEAFF TGTGCCAGCAGCCCTAACCCCTTAACTGAAGCTTTCTTT
TRBJ1-2 . . TRBV4-2 CASSQAQQGPDNYGYTF TGTGCCAGCAGCCAAGCCCAACAGGGCCCCGATAACTATGGCTACACCTTC
TRBJ2-1 . TRBD1 TRBV20-1 CSATTITQGQFLLNEQFF TGCAGTGCTACAACAATAACACAGGGGCAATTCCTACTGAATGAGCAGTTCTTC
TRBJ2-5 . . TRBV11-2 CASSLLWNQETQYF TGTGCCAGCAGCTTGCTTTGGAACCAAGAGACCCAGTACTTC
TRBJ2-5 few TRBD1 TRBV28 CASSFWGQPEETQYF TGTGCCAGCAGTTTCTGGGGACAGCCTGAGGAGACCCAGTACTTC
TRBJ1-2 few . TRBV5-6 CASSNGPQLNYGYTF TGTGCCAGCAGCAACGGGCCTCAACTTAACTATGGCTACACCTTC
TRBJ2-4 . . TRBV4-2 CTSSPLTRGKAKNIQYF TGTACCAGCAGCCCTTTAACTCGCGGGAAAGCCAAAAACATTCAGTACTTC
TRBJ1-1 few TRBD1 TRBV12-3/TRBV12-4 CASSLNRGLEAFF TGTGCCAGCAGTTTAAACAGGGGGCTAGAAGCTTTCTTT
TRBJ1-2 . TRBD1 TRBV29-1 CSVPGTGLYGYTF TGCAGCGTCCCCGGGACAGGGCTCTATGGCTACACCTTC
TRBJ2-4 few TRBD1 TRBV14 CASSRQGLNIQYF TGTGCCAGCAGTCGACAGGGCCTAAACATTCAGTACTTC
TRBJ2-1 . . TRBV5-1 CASSLGGRDYNEQFF TGCGCCAGCAGCTTGGGGGGGAGAGACTACAATGAGCAGTTCTTC
TRBJ2-1 few . TRBV28 CASSPKRSDYNEQFF TGTGCCAGCTCCCCAAAGCGGTCTGACTACAATGAGCAGTTCTTC
TRBJ1-3 . . TRBV7-2 CASSSRRRPPFSGNTIYF TGTGCCAGCAGCTCCCGACGGAGGCCCCCCTTCTCTGGAAACACCATATATTTT
TRBJ2-1 few . TRBV12-5 CASGLVSGDYNEQFF TGTGCTAGTGGTTTGGTCTCGGGAGATTACAATGAGCAGTTCTTC
TRBJ2-7 . TRBD2 TRBV4-2 CASSQDPLTSEFSYEQYF TGTGCCAGCAGCCAAGATCCCTTGACTAGCGAGTTCTCCTACGAGCAGTACTTC
TRBJ1-2 . TRBD1 TRBV12-3/TRBV12-4 CASSLRLDRFYGYTF TGTGCCAGCAGTTTACGGCTGGACAGGTTCTATGGCTACACCTTC
TRBJ1-4 . . TRBV19 CASSPGASRGEKLFF TGTGCCAGTAGTCCTGGTGCGTCCCGCGGGGAAAAACTGTTTTTT
TRBJ1-1 few . TRBV6-6 CASGGGEAFF TGTGCCAGCGGCGGGGGAGAAGCTTTCTTT
TRBJ2-7 few TRBD2 TRBV20-1 CSADGALAGAEQYF TGCAGTGCCGACGGAGCGCTAGCGGGAGCCGAGCAGTACTTC